This record covers a single TCR beta chain. This sample was included in a study of cytomegalovirus exposure and HLA in healthy donors. With 60 Vbeta and 13 Jbeta primers, the PCR was carried out. Method: immunoSEQ multiplex PCR; TCRdb's copy keeps in-frame clones and lacks some. There are 120,000 or so clones in the sample; about 80% occur only once, and 11% lies in the top ten. The CDR3 runs 16 residues. Per germline, CDR1 SGHDT and CDR2 YYEEEE. The V gene end was trimmed by 3 bases and the J gene end by 4 bases; junction bases not matched to a gene: 11. This sequence originates from a young man in good health and CMV-seropositive. Input material: PBMCs. The chain recombines TRBV5-6 with TRBJ2-3, with 7 nucleotides matching TRBD2. CDR3 sequence (DNA): TGTGCCAGCAGCTCCCAAAGGGTCCGGGGGGCAGATACGCAGTATTTT. Protein sequence: CASSSQRVRGADTQYF.